The rows below give T cell receptor beta chains drawn from one sample of a study of neurological immune-mediated disorders. TCRdb recomputed calls from the 5' RACE reads with MiXCR, one row per CDR3 protein. The sample records roughly 57,000 distinct CDR3 sequences, approximately 25% being singletons. Specimen: PBMCs. These receptors were collected from a man in his 60s with HTLV-1-associated myelopathy (HAM/TSP). Both conserved end residues are part of each CDR3. A D gene is named only where the DNA matches it firmly. Expanded clones get a size class; other rows say once, few or many, or leave the size out.

clone_size: many; j_call: TRBJ2-7; d_call: TRBD1; v_call: TRBV10-3; cdr3_nt: TGTGCCATCAGAGATGGGACAGGGGGAGACGAGCAGTACTTC; cdr3_aa: CAIRDGTGGDEQYF
clone_size: NA; j_call: TRBJ2-5; d_call: TRBD2; v_call: TRBV5-1; cdr3_nt: TGCGCCAGCAGCTTACTAGCGGGACAAGAGACCCAGTACTTC; cdr3_aa: CASSLLAGQETQYF
clone_size: NA; j_call: TRBJ2-2; d_call: NA; v_call: TRBV12-3/TRBV12-4; cdr3_nt: TGTGCCAGCAGTTTTCTATCTAGCTCCACCGGGGAGCTGTTTTTT; cdr3_aa: CASSFLSSSTGELFF
clone_size: many; j_call: TRBJ2-2; d_call: NA; v_call: TRBV5-1; cdr3_nt: TGCGCCAGCAGGGTTTTTCCGAACACCGGGGAGCTGTTTTTT; cdr3_aa: CASRVFPNTGELFF
clone_size: few; j_call: TRBJ1-4; d_call: TRBD1; v_call: TRBV29-1; cdr3_nt: TGCAGCGTTGAAATTGCGGGACAGGGGGCTAAAAAACTGTTTTTT; cdr3_aa: CSVEIAGQGAKKLFF
clone_size: NA; j_call: TRBJ2-3; d_call: NA; v_call: TRBV7-2; cdr3_nt: TGTGCCAGCAGCTTCATATTCGATACGCAGTATTTT; cdr3_aa: CASSFIFDTQYF
clone_size: NA; j_call: TRBJ1-2; d_call: NA; v_call: TRBV5-1; cdr3_nt: TGCGCCAGCAGCTTGGACGGTAGAGACTCCTATGGCTACACCTTC; cdr3_aa: CASSLDGRDSYGYTF
clone_size: many; j_call: TRBJ1-6; d_call: NA; v_call: TRBV6-6; cdr3_nt: TGTGCCAGCAGTTACTCGTTGGATTCACCCCTCCACTTT; cdr3_aa: CASSYSLDSPLHF
clone_size: NA; j_call: TRBJ2-3; d_call: TRBD2; v_call: TRBV20-1; cdr3_nt: TGCAGTGCTCGTAAAGCGGGAACGGCAGATACGCAGTATTTT; cdr3_aa: CSARKAGTADTQYF
clone_size: once; j_call: TRBJ2-1; d_call: TRBD2; v_call: TRBV5-1; cdr3_nt: TGCGCCAGCAGCTTGTCGAGCGGGAGGGCCGGCGAGCAGTTCTTC; cdr3_aa: CASSLSSGRAGEQFF
clone_size: many; j_call: TRBJ2-1; d_call: TRBD2; v_call: TRBV6-5; cdr3_nt: TGTGCCAGCAGCCATCTAGCGGGCGAGTCATTCAATGAGCAGTTCTTC; cdr3_aa: CASSHLAGESFNEQFF
clone_size: many; j_call: TRBJ2-1; d_call: TRBD2; v_call: TRBV5-1; cdr3_nt: TGCGCCAGCAGCTCATGGGACCAGCGGGGGGCCTACAATGAGCAGTTCTTC; cdr3_aa: CASSSWDQRGAYNEQFF
clone_size: many; j_call: TRBJ2-5; d_call: TRBD2; v_call: TRBV5-1; cdr3_nt: TGCGCCAGCAGCACTTCCGGGACTAGCGGGAGCGGCCAAGAGACCCAGTACTTC; cdr3_aa: CASSTSGTSGSGQETQYF
clone_size: many; j_call: TRBJ2-3; d_call: NA; v_call: TRBV10-3; cdr3_nt: TGTGCCATCAGCAGGAACACCGGTGGCACAGATACGCAGTATTTT; cdr3_aa: CAISRNTGGTDTQYF
clone_size: NA; j_call: TRBJ1-1; d_call: NA; v_call: TRBV20-1; cdr3_nt: TGCAGTGCTAGAGGCGTGGGTGGCACTGAAGCTTTCTTT; cdr3_aa: CSARGVGGTEAFF
clone_size: many; j_call: TRBJ1-1; d_call: NA; v_call: TRBV20-1; cdr3_nt: TGCAGTGCTAGCCTCGGCGGGGGGCAGGGAGGAACTGAAGCTTTCTTT; cdr3_aa: CSASLGGGQGGTEAFF
clone_size: few; j_call: TRBJ2-1; d_call: NA; v_call: TRBV20-1; cdr3_nt: TGCAGTGCTAGAGCCCATGGGCATGGGGCTAATGGCGATGAGCAGTTCTTC; cdr3_aa: CSARAHGHGANGDEQFF
clone_size: few; j_call: TRBJ2-4; d_call: TRBD1; v_call: TRBV19; cdr3_nt: TGTGCCAGTTCACTTGGCGGACAGGAAAACATTCAGTACTTC; cdr3_aa: CASSLGGQENIQYF
clone_size: many; j_call: TRBJ2-7; d_call: NA; v_call: TRBV5-1; cdr3_nt: TGCGCCAGCAGACGAGAGGGGAACGAGCAGTACTTC; cdr3_aa: CASRREGNEQYF
clone_size: many; j_call: TRBJ2-7; d_call: TRBD1; v_call: TRBV5-1; cdr3_nt: TGCGCCAGCAGCCCTGGACAGGACGAGCAGTACTTC; cdr3_aa: CASSPGQDEQYF
clone_size: many; j_call: TRBJ2-5; d_call: TRBD2; v_call: TRBV20-1; cdr3_nt: TGCAGTGCTAGAGGTAGCGGGAGCGGGGAGACCCAGTACTTC; cdr3_aa: CSARGSGSGETQYF
clone_size: many; j_call: TRBJ2-2; d_call: TRBD1; v_call: TRBV6-5; cdr3_nt: TGTGCCAGCAGTTTCGACAGGGGCACCGGGGAGCTGTTTTTT; cdr3_aa: CASSFDRGTGELFF
clone_size: many; j_call: TRBJ1-5; d_call: NA; v_call: TRBV20-1; cdr3_nt: TGCAGTGCTAGACAGGGCCCTAATCAGCCCCAGCATTTT; cdr3_aa: CSARQGPNQPQHF
clone_size: few; j_call: TRBJ2-3; d_call: TRBD2; v_call: TRBV5-1; cdr3_nt: TGCGCCAGCAGCTTGGGCCTAGCGGCAGTGGCAGATACGCAGTATTTT; cdr3_aa: CASSLGLAAVADTQYF
clone_size: few; j_call: TRBJ1-1; d_call: NA; v_call: TRBV5-1; cdr3_nt: TGCGCCAGCAGCTTGGGACCGAACACTGAAGCTTTCTTT; cdr3_aa: CASSLGPNTEAFF
clone_size: many; j_call: TRBJ2-2; d_call: NA; v_call: TRBV20-1; cdr3_nt: TGCAGTGCTAGAGTCCATGGACAGCACGGCACCGGGGAGCTGTTTTTT; cdr3_aa: CSARVHGQHGTGELFF
clone_size: many; j_call: TRBJ2-5; d_call: TRBD2; v_call: TRBV9; cdr3_nt: TGTGCCAGCAGCGTAGGGGCGGGGAGGGCAGAGACCCAGTACTTC; cdr3_aa: CASSVGAGRAETQYF
clone_size: few; j_call: TRBJ2-1; d_call: TRBD2; v_call: TRBV20-1; cdr3_nt: TGCAGTGCTAGTGGGGGAACTAGCGGGAGGGCGGGTGGCGAGCAGTTCTTC; cdr3_aa: CSASGGTSGRAGGEQFF
clone_size: many; j_call: TRBJ1-1; d_call: NA; v_call: TRBV5-1; cdr3_nt: TGCGCCAGCAGCCCGGGGGGTTACACTGAAGCTTTCTTT; cdr3_aa: CASSPGGYTEAFF
clone_size: few; j_call: TRBJ1-5; d_call: NA; v_call: TRBV19; cdr3_nt: TGTGCCAGTAGTTGGAGACAGACAAATCAGCCCCAGCATTTT; cdr3_aa: CASSWRQTNQPQHF
clone_size: many; j_call: TRBJ2-3; d_call: NA; v_call: TRBV5-1; cdr3_nt: TGCGCCAGCAGCCCAGTGTGGGACGATACGCAGTATTTT; cdr3_aa: CASSPVWDDTQYF
clone_size: many; j_call: TRBJ2-2; d_call: NA; v_call: TRBV5-1; cdr3_nt: TGCGCCAGCAGCCCGGGACAGAACACCGGGGAGCTGTTTTTT; cdr3_aa: CASSPGQNTGELFF
clone_size: many; j_call: TRBJ2-2; d_call: NA; v_call: TRBV4-1; cdr3_nt: TGCGCCAGCAGCCAATTCCAGGTTCCGATGGTCCGGACCGGGGAGCTGTTTTTT; cdr3_aa: CASSQFQVPMVRTGELFF
clone_size: NA; j_call: TRBJ2-3; d_call: TRBD1; v_call: TRBV7-9; cdr3_nt: TGTGCCAGCAGCTTAGCCGGGACAGGACCCACAGATACGCAGTATTTT; cdr3_aa: CASSLAGTGPTDTQYF
clone_size: NA; j_call: TRBJ2-2; d_call: NA; v_call: TRBV20-1; cdr3_nt: TGCAGTGCGAGAAGGTCTCGCGGGAACACCGGGGAGCTGTTTTTT; cdr3_aa: CSARRSRGNTGELFF
clone_size: once; j_call: TRBJ1-2; d_call: NA; v_call: TRBV5-1; cdr3_nt: TGCGCCAGCAGCGAACAGGGTATTGGCTACACCTTC; cdr3_aa: CASSEQGIGYTF
clone_size: many; j_call: TRBJ2-7; d_call: NA; v_call: TRBV20-1; cdr3_nt: TGCAGTAGCGGCAGGGCTAACTACGAGCAGTACTTC; cdr3_aa: CSSGRANYEQYF
clone_size: many; j_call: TRBJ2-2; d_call: NA; v_call: TRBV2; cdr3_nt: TGTGCCAGCAGTGAAGTCGGGATCGGGACCGGGGAGCTGTTTTTT; cdr3_aa: CASSEVGIGTGELFF
clone_size: many; j_call: TRBJ2-1; d_call: TRBD2; v_call: TRBV11-2; cdr3_nt: TGTGCCAGCAGCTTGCCTCCTTCGACTAGCAAGAATGAGCAGTTCTTC; cdr3_aa: CASSLPPSTSKNEQFF
clone_size: many; j_call: TRBJ1-5; d_call: NA; v_call: TRBV3-1; cdr3_nt: TGTGCCAGCAGCCAAACGCCAGGGAATCAGCCCCAGCATTTT; cdr3_aa: CASSQTPGNQPQHF
clone_size: NA; j_call: TRBJ2-2; d_call: NA; v_call: TRBV7-2; cdr3_nt: TGTGCCAGCAGCGCCGGGACTGGAACCGGGGAGCTGTTTTTT; cdr3_aa: CASSAGTGTGELFF
clone_size: NA; j_call: TRBJ2-2; d_call: NA; v_call: TRBV6-5; cdr3_nt: TGTGCCAGCAGTCTCACTGGGAGGAGCTCCGGGGAGCTGTTTTTT; cdr3_aa: CASSLTGRSSGELFF
clone_size: NA; j_call: TRBJ1-3; d_call: NA; v_call: TRBV7-2; cdr3_nt: TGTGCCAGCAGCTTAGTCCCAACGCCGGGAAACACCATATATTTT; cdr3_aa: CASSLVPTPGNTIYF
clone_size: many; j_call: TRBJ2-2; d_call: NA; v_call: TRBV3-1; cdr3_nt: TGTGCCAGCAGCCTCCGACAGGACCACACCGGGGAGCTGTTTTTT; cdr3_aa: CASSLRQDHTGELFF
clone_size: many; j_call: TRBJ2-7; d_call: TRBD2; v_call: TRBV20-1; cdr3_nt: TGCAGTGCTCCACCCCCGGGACTAGCGGGAGGTGAGCAGTACTTC; cdr3_aa: CSAPPPGLAGGEQYF
clone_size: NA; j_call: TRBJ2-2; d_call: NA; v_call: TRBV7-2; cdr3_nt: TGTGCCAGCAGCTTAGGAGGCGGGAACACCGGGGAGCTGTTTTTT; cdr3_aa: CASSLGGGNTGELFF
clone_size: many; j_call: TRBJ2-7; d_call: NA; v_call: TRBV10-3; cdr3_nt: TGTGCCATCAGTTTGGACGCAGGATACGAGCAGTACTTC; cdr3_aa: CAISLDAGYEQYF
clone_size: medium-sized; j_call: TRBJ2-7; d_call: NA; v_call: TRBV12-3/TRBV12-4; cdr3_nt: TGTGCCAGCAGCCTGACTAGGGGAGGAGTTGTGCAGTACTTC; cdr3_aa: CASSLTRGGVVQYF
clone_size: many; j_call: TRBJ2-7; d_call: TRBD1; v_call: TRBV5-1; cdr3_nt: TGCGCCAGCAGCTTGGGGACAGGGAGCTCCTACGAGCAGTACTTC; cdr3_aa: CASSLGTGSSYEQYF
clone_size: many; j_call: TRBJ2-1; d_call: TRBD2; v_call: TRBV2; cdr3_nt: TGTGCCAGCAGTGACGGTCCTAGCGGATACAATGAGCAGTTCTTC; cdr3_aa: CASSDGPSGYNEQFF
clone_size: many; j_call: TRBJ1-1; d_call: NA; v_call: TRBV5-1; cdr3_nt: TGCGCCAGCAGCTTACAATCACGATCCACTGAAGCTTTCTTT; cdr3_aa: CASSLQSRSTEAFF